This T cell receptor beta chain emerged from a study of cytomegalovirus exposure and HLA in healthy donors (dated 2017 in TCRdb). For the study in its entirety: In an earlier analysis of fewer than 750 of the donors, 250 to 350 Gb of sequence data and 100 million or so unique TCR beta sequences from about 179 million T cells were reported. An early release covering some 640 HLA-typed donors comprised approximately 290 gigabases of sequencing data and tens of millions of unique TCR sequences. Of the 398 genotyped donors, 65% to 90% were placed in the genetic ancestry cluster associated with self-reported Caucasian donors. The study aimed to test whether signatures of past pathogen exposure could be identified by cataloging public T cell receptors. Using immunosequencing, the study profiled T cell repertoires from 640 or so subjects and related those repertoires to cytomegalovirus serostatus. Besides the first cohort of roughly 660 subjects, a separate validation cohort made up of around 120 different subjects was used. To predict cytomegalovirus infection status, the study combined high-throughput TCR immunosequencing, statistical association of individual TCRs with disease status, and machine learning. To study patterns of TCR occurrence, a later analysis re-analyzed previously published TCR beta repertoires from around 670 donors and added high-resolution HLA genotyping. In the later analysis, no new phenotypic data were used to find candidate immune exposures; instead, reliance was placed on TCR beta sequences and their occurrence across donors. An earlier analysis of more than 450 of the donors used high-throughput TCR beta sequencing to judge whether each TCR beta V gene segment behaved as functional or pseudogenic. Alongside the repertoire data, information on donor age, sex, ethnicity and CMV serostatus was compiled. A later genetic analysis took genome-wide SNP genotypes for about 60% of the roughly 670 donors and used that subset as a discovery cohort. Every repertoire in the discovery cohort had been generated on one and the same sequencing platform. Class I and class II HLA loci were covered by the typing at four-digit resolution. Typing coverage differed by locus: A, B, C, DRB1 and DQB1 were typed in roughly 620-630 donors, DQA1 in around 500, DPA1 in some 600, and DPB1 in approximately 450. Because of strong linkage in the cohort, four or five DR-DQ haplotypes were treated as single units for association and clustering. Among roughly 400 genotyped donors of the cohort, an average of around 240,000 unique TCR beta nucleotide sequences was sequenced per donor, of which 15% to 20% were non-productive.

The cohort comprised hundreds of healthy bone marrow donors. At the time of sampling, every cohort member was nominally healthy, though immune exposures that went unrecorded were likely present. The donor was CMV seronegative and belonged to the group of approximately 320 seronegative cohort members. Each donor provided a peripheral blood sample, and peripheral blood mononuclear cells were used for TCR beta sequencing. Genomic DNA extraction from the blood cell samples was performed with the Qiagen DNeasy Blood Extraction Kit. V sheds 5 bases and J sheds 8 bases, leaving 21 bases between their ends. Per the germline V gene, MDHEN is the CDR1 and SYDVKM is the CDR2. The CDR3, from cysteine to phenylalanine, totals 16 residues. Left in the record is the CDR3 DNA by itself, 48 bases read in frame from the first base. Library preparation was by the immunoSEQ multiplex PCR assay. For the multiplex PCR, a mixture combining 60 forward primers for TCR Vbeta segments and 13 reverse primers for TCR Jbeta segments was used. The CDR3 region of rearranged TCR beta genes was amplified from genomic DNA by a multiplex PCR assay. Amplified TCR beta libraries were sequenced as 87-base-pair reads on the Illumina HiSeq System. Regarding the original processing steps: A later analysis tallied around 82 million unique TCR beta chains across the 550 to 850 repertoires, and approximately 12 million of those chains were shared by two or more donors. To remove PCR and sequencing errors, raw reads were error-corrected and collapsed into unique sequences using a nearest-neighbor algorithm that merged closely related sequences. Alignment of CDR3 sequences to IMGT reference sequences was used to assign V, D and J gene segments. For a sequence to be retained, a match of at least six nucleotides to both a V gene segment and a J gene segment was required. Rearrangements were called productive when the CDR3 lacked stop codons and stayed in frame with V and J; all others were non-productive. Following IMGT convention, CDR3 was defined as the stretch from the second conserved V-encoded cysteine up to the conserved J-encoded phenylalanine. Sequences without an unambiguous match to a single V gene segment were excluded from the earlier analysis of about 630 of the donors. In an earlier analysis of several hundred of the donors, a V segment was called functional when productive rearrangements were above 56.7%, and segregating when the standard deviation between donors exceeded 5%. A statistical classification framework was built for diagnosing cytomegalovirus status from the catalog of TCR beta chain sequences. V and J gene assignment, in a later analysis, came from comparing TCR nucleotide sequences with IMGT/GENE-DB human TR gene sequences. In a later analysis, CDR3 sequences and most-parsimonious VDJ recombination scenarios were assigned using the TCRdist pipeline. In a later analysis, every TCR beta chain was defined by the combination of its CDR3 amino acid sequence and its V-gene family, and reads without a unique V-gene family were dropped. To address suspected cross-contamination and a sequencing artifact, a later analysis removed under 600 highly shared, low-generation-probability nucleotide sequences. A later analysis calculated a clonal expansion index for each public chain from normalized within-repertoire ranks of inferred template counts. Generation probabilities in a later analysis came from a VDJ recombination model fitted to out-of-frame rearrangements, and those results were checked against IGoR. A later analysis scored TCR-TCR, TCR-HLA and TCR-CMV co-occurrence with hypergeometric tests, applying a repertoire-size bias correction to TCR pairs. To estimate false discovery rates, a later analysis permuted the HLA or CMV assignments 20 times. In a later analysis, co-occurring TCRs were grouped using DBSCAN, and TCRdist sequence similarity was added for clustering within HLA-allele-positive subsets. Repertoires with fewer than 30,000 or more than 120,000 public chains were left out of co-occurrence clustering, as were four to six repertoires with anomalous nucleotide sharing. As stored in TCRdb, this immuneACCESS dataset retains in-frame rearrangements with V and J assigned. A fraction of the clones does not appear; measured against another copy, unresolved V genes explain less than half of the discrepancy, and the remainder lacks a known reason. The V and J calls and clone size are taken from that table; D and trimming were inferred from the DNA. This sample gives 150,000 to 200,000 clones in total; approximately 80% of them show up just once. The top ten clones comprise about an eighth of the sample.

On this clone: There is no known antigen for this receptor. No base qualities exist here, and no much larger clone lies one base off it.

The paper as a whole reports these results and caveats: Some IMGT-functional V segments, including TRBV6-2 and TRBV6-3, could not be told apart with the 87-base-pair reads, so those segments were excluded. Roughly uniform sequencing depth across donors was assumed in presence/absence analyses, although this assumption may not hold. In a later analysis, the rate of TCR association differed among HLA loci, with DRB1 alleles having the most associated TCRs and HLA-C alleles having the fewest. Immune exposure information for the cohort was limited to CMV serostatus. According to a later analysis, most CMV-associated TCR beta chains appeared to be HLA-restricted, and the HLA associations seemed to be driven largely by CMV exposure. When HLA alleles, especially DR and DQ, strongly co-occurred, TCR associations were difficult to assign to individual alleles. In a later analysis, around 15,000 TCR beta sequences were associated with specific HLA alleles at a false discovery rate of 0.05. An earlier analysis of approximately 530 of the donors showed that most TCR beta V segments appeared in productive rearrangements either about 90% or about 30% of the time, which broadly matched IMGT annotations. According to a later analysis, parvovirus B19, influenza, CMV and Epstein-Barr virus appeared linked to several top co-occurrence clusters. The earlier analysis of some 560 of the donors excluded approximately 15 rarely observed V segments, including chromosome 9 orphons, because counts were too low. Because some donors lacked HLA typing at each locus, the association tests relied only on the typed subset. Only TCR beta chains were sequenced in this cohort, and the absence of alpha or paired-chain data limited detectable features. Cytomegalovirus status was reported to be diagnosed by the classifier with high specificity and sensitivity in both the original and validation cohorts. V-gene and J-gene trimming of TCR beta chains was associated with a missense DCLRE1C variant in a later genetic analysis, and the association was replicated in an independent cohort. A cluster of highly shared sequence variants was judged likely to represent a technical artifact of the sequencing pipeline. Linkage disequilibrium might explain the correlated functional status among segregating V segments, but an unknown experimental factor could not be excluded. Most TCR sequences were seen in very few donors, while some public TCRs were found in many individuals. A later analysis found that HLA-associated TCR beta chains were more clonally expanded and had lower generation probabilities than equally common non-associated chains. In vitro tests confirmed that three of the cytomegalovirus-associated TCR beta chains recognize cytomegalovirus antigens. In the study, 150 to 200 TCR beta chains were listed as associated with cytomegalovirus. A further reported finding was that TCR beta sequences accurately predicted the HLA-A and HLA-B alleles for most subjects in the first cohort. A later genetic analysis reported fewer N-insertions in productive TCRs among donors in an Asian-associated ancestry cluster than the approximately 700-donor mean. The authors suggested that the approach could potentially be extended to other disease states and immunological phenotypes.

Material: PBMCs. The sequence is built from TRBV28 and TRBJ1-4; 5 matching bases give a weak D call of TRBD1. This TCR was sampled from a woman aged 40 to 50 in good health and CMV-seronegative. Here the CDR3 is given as CASSPIPTGYQEKLFF. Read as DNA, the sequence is TGTGCCAGCAGTCCCATCCCCACAGGATACCAAGAAAAACTGTTTTTT. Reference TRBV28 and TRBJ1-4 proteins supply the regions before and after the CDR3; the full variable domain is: DVKVTQSSRYLVKRTGEKVFLECVQDMDHENMFWYRQDPGLGLRLIYFSYDVKMKEKGDIPEGYSVSREKKERFSLILESASTNQTSMYLCASSPIPTGYQEKLFFGSGTQLSVL.